This T cell receptor (beta chain) is drawn from a study of T cells in narcolepsy. The wider study: Patients with NT1 or NT2 and healthy control donors were enrolled. Study-wide results and caveats: Comparing one patient's CSF and blood CD4+ clonotypes highlighted HCRT- and TRIB2-specific autoreactive clonotypes. Autoreactive clone sequences were missing from some blood memory CD4+ repertoires.

The CDR3 runs to 15 residues. Germline V gene lookup returns CDR1 MNHEY and CDR2 SVGAGI. V gave up 5 bases and J gave up 4 bases, with 16 bases separating them. With regard to this clone: Its specificity is unknown.

Sequencing used immunoSEQ multiplex PCR; TCRdb keeps in-frame clones, though not all of them. The data contain tens of thousands of clones, 88% of them singletons. Specimen: CD45RA- memory CD4+ T cells from PBMCs. The TCR was taken from a human donor with narcolepsy. This chain uses TRBV6-5 with TRBJ2-3; D remains ambiguous. In DNA, the CDR3 is TGTGCCAGCAGTCAAGGACCGCCTAACTCAGATACGCAGTATTTT. It yields the protein CASSQGPPNSDTQYF.